This T cell receptor (beta chain) was observed in a study of Graves' ophthalmopathy and Graves' hyperthyroidism. Transcripts of RNA were the source for amplifying TCR beta CDR3 regions. RT-PCR was first run with HTBI primers, then multiplex PCR in a second round. TCRdb reprocessed the multiplex PCR reads via MiXCR and lists one record per CDR3 protein. The sample contains around 660,000 distinct CDR3 sequences, more than 40% of which appear only once. Enrollment excluded any patients with other autoimmune diseases, uncontrolled infections, pregnancy or lactation. The CDR3 extends over 13 amino acids. From germline, CDR1 is GTSNPN and CDR2 SVGIG (reference sequence). V was cut by 3 bases and J by 3 bases, with 9 bases left in between.

The source of this sequence is an adult man with Graves' ophthalmopathy. The material sequenced was peripheral blood. The rearrangement joins TRBV30 to TRBJ1-5, with TRBD1 as a possible D gene (5 bases). This CDR3 is CAWSIRVNQPQHF. The CDR3 region has the DNA TGTGCCTGGAGCATCAGGGTCAATCAGCCCCAGCATTTT.